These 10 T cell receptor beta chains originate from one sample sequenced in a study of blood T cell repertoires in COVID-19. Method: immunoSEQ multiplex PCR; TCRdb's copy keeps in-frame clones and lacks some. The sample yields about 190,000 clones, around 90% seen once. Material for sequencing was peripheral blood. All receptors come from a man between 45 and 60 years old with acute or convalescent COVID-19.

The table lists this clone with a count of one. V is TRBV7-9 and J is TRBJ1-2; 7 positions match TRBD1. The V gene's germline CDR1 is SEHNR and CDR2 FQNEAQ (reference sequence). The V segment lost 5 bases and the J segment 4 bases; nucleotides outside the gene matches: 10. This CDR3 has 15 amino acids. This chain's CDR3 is CASSTYPDRTYGYTF. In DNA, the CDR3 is TGTGCCAGCAGCACCTATCCGGACAGGACCTATGGCTACACCTTC.

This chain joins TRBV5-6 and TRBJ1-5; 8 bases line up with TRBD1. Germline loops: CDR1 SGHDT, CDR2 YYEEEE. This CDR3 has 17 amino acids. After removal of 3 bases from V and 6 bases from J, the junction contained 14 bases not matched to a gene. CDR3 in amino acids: CASSSSSTGGRSQPQHF. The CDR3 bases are TGTGCCAGCAGCTCCAGCTCCACAGGGGGAAGGAGTCAGCCCCAGCATTTT.

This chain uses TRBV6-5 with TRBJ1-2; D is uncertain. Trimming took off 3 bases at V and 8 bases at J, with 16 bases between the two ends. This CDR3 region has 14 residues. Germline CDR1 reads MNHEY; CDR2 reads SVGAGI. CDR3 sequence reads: CASSYRKLSSGYTF. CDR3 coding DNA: TGTGCCAGCAGTTATCGAAAACTATCTTCCGGCTACACCTTC.

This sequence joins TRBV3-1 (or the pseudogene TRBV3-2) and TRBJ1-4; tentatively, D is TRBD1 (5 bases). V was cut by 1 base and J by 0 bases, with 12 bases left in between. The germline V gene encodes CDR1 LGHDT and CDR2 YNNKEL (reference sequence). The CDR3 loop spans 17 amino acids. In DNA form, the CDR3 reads TGTGCCAGCAGCCAAGGGGGCGGTTTCGCAACTAATGAAAAACTGTTTTTT. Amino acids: CASSQGGGFATNEKLFF.

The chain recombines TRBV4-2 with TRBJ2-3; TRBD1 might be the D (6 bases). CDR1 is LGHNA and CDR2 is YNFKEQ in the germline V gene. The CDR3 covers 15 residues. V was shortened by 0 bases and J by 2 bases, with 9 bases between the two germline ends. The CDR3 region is CASSQDGQNTDTQYF. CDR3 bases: TGTGCCAGCAGCCAAGATGGACAGAACACAGATACGCAGTATTTT.

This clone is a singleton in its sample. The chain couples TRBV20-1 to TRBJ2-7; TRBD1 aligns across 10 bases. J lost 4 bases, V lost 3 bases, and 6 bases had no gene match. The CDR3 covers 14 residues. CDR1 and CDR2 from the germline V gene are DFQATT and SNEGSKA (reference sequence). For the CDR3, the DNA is TGCAGTGCTAGTTTTCGGACAGGGGGTTACGAGCAGTACGTC. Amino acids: CSASFRTGGYEQYV.

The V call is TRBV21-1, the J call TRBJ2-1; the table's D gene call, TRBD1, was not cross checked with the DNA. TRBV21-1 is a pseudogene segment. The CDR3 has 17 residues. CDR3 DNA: TGTGCCAGCTCAGCACCTGACAGGGGGCAACCTGGGAATGAGCAGTTCTTC. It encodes CASSAPDRGQPGNEQFF.

The chain's CDR3 is CSVEEGRDTQYF. The CDR3 DNA follows: TGCAGCGTTGAGGAGGGGAGAGATACGCAGTATTTT. The genes are TRBV29-1 and TRBJ2-3, with TRBD2 as a possible D gene (6 bases). Per the germline V gene, CDR1 is SQVTM and CDR2 is ANQGSEA. The V end was cut by 3 bases, the J end by 5 bases, with 9 bases between. This CDR3 has 12 residues.

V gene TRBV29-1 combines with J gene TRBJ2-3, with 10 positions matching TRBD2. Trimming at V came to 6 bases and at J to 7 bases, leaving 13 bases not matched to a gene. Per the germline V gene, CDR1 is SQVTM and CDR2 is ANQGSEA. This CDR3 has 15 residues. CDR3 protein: CSVLKLAGFTYTQYF. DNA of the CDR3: TGCAGCGTCCTAAAACTAGCGGGATTCACTTATACGCAGTATTTT.

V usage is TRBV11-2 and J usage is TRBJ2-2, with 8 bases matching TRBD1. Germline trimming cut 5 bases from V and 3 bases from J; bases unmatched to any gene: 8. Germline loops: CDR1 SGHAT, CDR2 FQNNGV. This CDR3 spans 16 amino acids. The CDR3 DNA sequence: TGTGCCAGCAGCGAGGACAGGGTTCAGCACACCGGGGAGCTGTTTTTT. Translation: CASSEDRVQHTGELFF. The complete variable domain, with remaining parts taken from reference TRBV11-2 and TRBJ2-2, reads EAGVAQSPRYKIIEKRQSVAFWCNPISGHATLYWYQQILGQGPKLLIQFQNNGVVDDSQLPKDRFSAERLKGVDSTLKIQPAKLEDSAVYLCASSEDRVQHTGELFFGEGSRLTVL.